The rows below give T cell receptor beta chains drawn from one sample of a study of T cell repertoires in cytomegalovirus infection. TCRdb ran MiXCR on the reads and lists one entry per CDR3 protein. The repertoire holds roughly 320,000 distinct CDR3 sequences, over 7.5% seen once, with around 4.5% in the top ten. The specimen sequenced was PBMCs. The receptors come from a human donor in good health (CMV status not recorded). Some clones in this sample may be carry-over from other donors' samples. Each CDR3 is given with its conserved first and last residue. The D gene is left open where the match is weak. Rows may omit the clone size; those that give it use once, few, many or a size class.

D gene,clone size,J gene,V gene,CDR3 protein,CDR3 DNA
.,.,TRBJ2-1,TRBV6-5,CASSYSGRDSEQFF,TGTGCCAGCAGTTACTCTGGCAGGGATAGTGAGCAGTTCTTC
TRBD1,few,TRBJ2-7,TRBV12-3/TRBV12-4,CASSRTGASYEQYF,TGTGCCAGCAGTAGGACAGGGGCTAGCTACGAGCAGTACTTC
.,few,TRBJ1-1,TRBV4-1,CASSQGMETEAFF,TGCGCCAGCAGCCAAGGGATGGAGACTGAAGCTTTCTTT
.,few,TRBJ1-1,TRBV7-2,CASSLAPRWEAFF,TGTGCCAGCAGCTTAGCCCCCCGATGGGAAGCTTTCTTT
.,many,TRBJ2-1,TRBV6-1,CASSTQRGGLDEQFF,TGTGCCAGCAGTACCCAGCGAGGTGGGTTGGATGAGCAGTTCTTC
TRBD1,many,TRBJ1-4,TRBV27,CASRWQGDEKLFF,TGTGCCAGCAGGTGGCAGGGGGATGAAAAACTGTTTTTT
.,few,TRBJ2-2,TRBV19,CASSIRTGELFF,TGTGCCAGTAGTATTAGGACCGGGGAGCTGTTTTTT
.,.,TRBJ1-1,TRBV9,CASSLDGRGGTEAFF,TGTGCCAGCAGCCTAGATGGGAGGGGTGGCACTGAAGCTTTCTTT
TRBD1,few,TRBJ1-4,TRBV5-4,CASRPSGTGNEKLFF,TGTGCCAGCAGACCCTCCGGGACAGGGAATGAAAAACTGTTTTTT
.,.,TRBJ2-1,TRBV2,CASSPGTYDSYNEQFF,TGTGCCAGCAGCCCTGGGACTTACGACTCCTACAATGAGCAGTTCTTC
TRBD1,many,TRBJ1-1,TRBV2,CASNPSLGTGNTEAFF,TGTGCCAGCAATCCAAGCCTCGGGACAGGGAACACTGAAGCTTTCTTT
TRBD1,.,TRBJ1-4,TRBV6-6,CASSSHRGRANEKLFF,TGTGCCAGCAGTTCTCACAGGGGGCGGGCTAATGAAAAACTGTTTTTT
TRBD1,few,TRBJ2-7,TRBV28,CASSLAGTGKSYEQYF,TGTGCCAGCAGTTTGGCTGGGACAGGGAAGTCCTACGAGCAGTACTTC
.,many,TRBJ1-3,TRBV7-2,CASSSRTSSGNTIYF,TGTGCCAGCAGCTCCCGTACGAGCTCTGGAAACACCATATATTTT
TRBD1,many,TRBJ1-2,TRBV20-1,CSANSGQGMSGYTF,TGCAGTGCTAACTCTGGACAGGGGATGAGTGGCTACACCTTC
.,few,TRBJ2-1,TRBV7-9,CASSLAQTPWLNEQFF,TGTGCCAGCAGCTTAGCGCAGACGCCGTGGCTGAATGAGCAGTTCTTC
.,once,TRBJ2-1,TRBV11-3,CASSIGENEQFF,TGTGCCAGCAGCATAGGGGAGAATGAGCAGTTCTTC
.,few,TRBJ2-1,TRBV18,CASSPAFNEQFF,TGTGCCAGCTCTCCCGCGTTCAATGAGCAGTTCTTC
.,.,TRBJ1-4,TRBV6-1,CASNLQGTNEKLFF,TGTGCCAGCAACCTCCAGGGGACTAATGAAAAACTGTTTTTT
TRBD2,.,TRBJ2-1,TRBV20-1,CSASRRELRSHEQFF,TGCAGTGCTAGTCGGCGGGAGCTTAGATCCCATGAGCAGTTCTTC
.,few,TRBJ1-5,TRBV7-2,CASSLESQLLSNQPQHF,TGTGCCAGCAGCTTAGAGTCGCAGTTGCTGAGCAATCAGCCCCAGCATTTT
.,many,TRBJ2-1,TRBV7-6,CASSFGQGKYNEQFF,TGTGCCAGCAGCTTTGGGCAGGGAAAATACAATGAGCAGTTCTTC
TRBD1,many,TRBJ1-2,TRBV12-3/TRBV12-4,CASSAGQFSGYTF,TGTGCCAGCAGTGCGGGACAGTTCAGCGGCTACACCTTC
.,few,TRBJ2-2,TRBV7-3,CASRGAAGELFF,TGTGCCAGCAGGGGGGCCGCCGGGGAGCTGTTTTTT
TRBD1,many,TRBJ1-1,TRBV7-2,CASSIDRGGNTEAFF,TGTGCCAGCAGCATCGACAGGGGGGGTAACACTGAAGCTTTCTTT
.,.,TRBJ1-2,TRBV25-1,CASSVGQIHGYTF,TGTGCCAGCAGTGTGGGACAAATCCATGGCTACACCTTC
.,few,TRBJ2-1,TRBV7-2,CASSFRGLEQFF,TGTGCCAGCAGCTTCCGGGGTCTTGAGCAGTTCTTC
.,many,TRBJ2-1,TRBV12-3/TRBV12-4,CASSFGFAAGESNEQFF,TGTGCCAGCAGTTTCGGGTTCGCAGCGGGTGAAAGCAATGAGCAGTTCTTC
TRBD1,few,TRBJ2-1,TRBV10-3,CATTTGQNNEQFF,TGTGCCACGACGACGGGACAGAACAATGAGCAGTTCTTC
TRBD2,many,TRBJ2-5,TRBV7-2,CASSASGRRETQYF,TGTGCCAGCAGTGCTAGCGGGAGGAGGGAGACCCAGTACTTC
.,many,TRBJ1-1,TRBV11-2,CASSSRVGNTEAFF,TGTGCCAGCAGCTCCAGGGTCGGGAACACTGAAGCTTTCTTT
.,many,TRBJ2-1,TRBV15,CATSREGGDEQFF,TGTGCCACCAGCAGAGAGGGTGGGGATGAGCAGTTCTTC
TRBD1,few,TRBJ1-2,TRBV2,CASSGLDRANGYTF,TGTGCCAGCAGTGGGTTGGACAGGGCCAATGGCTACACCTTC
.,many,TRBJ2-2,TRBV7-3,CASSLGHGVGELFF,TGTGCCAGCAGCCTAGGGCATGGGGTCGGGGAGCTGTTTTTT
.,.,TRBJ2-3,TRBV19,CASSVDGWSTQYF,TGTGCCAGTAGCGTAGATGGTTGGAGTACGCAGTATTTT
TRBD1,few,TRBJ1-5,TRBV12-3/TRBV12-4,CASSSQTGINQPQHF,TGTGCCAGCAGTTCTCAGACAGGGATTAATCAGCCCCAGCATTTT
TRBD2,many,TRBJ2-7,TRBV7-9,CASSSSGLAGPSYEQYF,TGTGCCAGCAGCTCGTCGGGACTAGCGGGACCGTCCTACGAGCAGTACTTC
.,.,TRBJ2-3,TRBV30,CAWSNSFWGSPSTDTQYF,TGTGCCTGGAGTAACAGCTTTTGGGGGTCTCCTAGCACAGATACGCAGTATTTT
TRBD1,few,TRBJ2-3,TRBV11-2,CASSLGRGGHTDTQYF,TGTGCCAGCAGCTTAGGACGAGGGGGCCACACAGATACGCAGTATTTT
TRBD1,many,TRBJ2-7,TRBV7-2,CASSAPGQGVYEQYF,TGTGCCAGCAGCGCGCCGGGACAGGGAGTCTACGAGCAGTACTTC
.,many,TRBJ1-1,TRBV11-2,CASSFDLGPLGGTEAFF,TGTGCCAGCAGCTTCGATTTAGGCCCCTTGGGGGGCACTGAAGCTTTCTTT
TRBD2,many,TRBJ2-7,TRBV7-2,CASSITAGGFYEQYF,TGTGCCAGCAGTATTACAGCGGGGGGCTTCTACGAGCAGTACTTC
TRBD1,once,TRBJ1-4,TRBV11-2,CVSSPAGGGNEKLFF,TGTGTCAGCAGCCCCGCAGGGGGTGGTAATGAAAAACTGTTTTTT
.,few,TRBJ2-1,TRBV2,CASRVNEQFF,TGTGCCAGCAGGGTCAATGAGCAGTTCTTC
.,.,TRBJ2-1,TRBV4-1,CASSQVFDNEQFF,TGCGCCAGCAGCCAAGTTTTTGACAATGAGCAGTTCTTC
.,many,TRBJ1-2,TRBV7-9,CASSPGKTPWDYGYTF,TGTGCCAGCAGCCCAGGAAAAACACCTTGGGACTATGGCTACACCTTC
TRBD2,few,TRBJ2-4,TRBV11-2,CASSLENRLREGGKNIQYF,TGTGCCAGCAGCTTAGAGAATCGATTACGGGAGGGTGGCAAAAACATTCAGTACTTC
.,.,TRBJ1-5,TRBV19,CASSILETRKYSNQPQHF,TGTGCCAGTAGTATTCTAGAGACACGGAAATATAGCAATCAGCCCCAGCATTTT
TRBD1,few,TRBJ2-7,TRBV28,CASSLADRDLYEQYF,TGTGCCAGCAGTTTAGCGGACAGGGACCTCTACGAGCAGTACTTC
.,few,TRBJ2-1,TRBV11-3,CASSLWTDHNEQFF,TGTGCCAGCAGCCTATGGACAGACCACAATGAGCAGTTCTTC
.,few,TRBJ1-4,TRBV5-4,CASSWRGDEKLFF,TGTGCCAGCAGCTGGCGGGGGGATGAAAAACTGTTTTTT
TRBD1,few,TRBJ1-3,TRBV15,CATSRFTGEPGNTIYF,TGTGCCACCAGCAGATTTACAGGGGAACCTGGAAACACCATATATTTT
.,few,TRBJ2-7,TRBV28,CASSLGTLNYEQYF,TGTGCCAGCAGTCTCGGGACTCTGAACTACGAGCAGTACTTC